This T cell receptor (beta chain) appears in the sequencing data of a study of blood T cells in healthy people across ages. Overall study results and limits: Samples with more naive T cells showed higher observed beta diversity. Expanded clonotype changes were possibly confounded by unknown donor CMV status.

Next came a second PCR, run for about 6 to 12 cycles, which used a sample-barcoded 5' primer along with a J-beta primer mix. TCRdb reanalysed the 5' RACE reads using MiXCR and keeps one entry per CDR3 protein. The sample has roughly 1,500,000 distinct CDR3 sequences, about 43% seen once. With respect to this clonotype: Its antigen is as yet unknown.

This CDR3 contains 16 residues. Trimming shortened V by 4 bases and J by 0 bases, and 15 bases separated the two germline ends. CDR1 and CDR2 from the germline V gene are SGHAT and FQNNGV. Each of the donors had around 9 milliliters of peripheral blood drawn into EDTA-treated Vacutainer tubes. Total RNA extraction produced at least 5.5 micrograms (per sample) for the study. The chain links TRBV11-2 to TRBJ1-1; no definite D call. The TCR was taken from a young woman in good health. Source material: blood. The CDR3 protein is CASSSHNLGLNTEAFF. The CDR3 DNA reads TGTGCCAGCAGCTCCCACAACCTGGGATTGAACACTGAAGCTTTCTTT.